Sequencing of this TCR beta chain was carried out in a study of blood T cell repertoires in COVID-19. Study in general: Spain, Italy and the United States supplied samples that represented acute and convalescent COVID-19. T cells, B-cell-depleted T cells, or PBMCs supplied cDNA or gDNA.

The authors' processing: The authors estimated nucleated cell counts from reference gene primer amplification. TCRdb keeps only in-frame clones here, not all; method: immunoSEQ multiplex PCR. D and trimming come from the DNA, and the V and J calls and clone size come from that table. The sample carries approximately 27,000 clones, around 96% recorded once. This TCR came from a human donor with active COVID-19. The donor label of this sample is uncertain. The sequencing input was peripheral blood.

CDR3: CASSTGQSYEQYF. The CDR3, as DNA: TGTGCCAGTAGTACGGGACAATCCTACGAGCAGTACTTC. The chain uses TRBV19 and TRBJ2-7; possible D gene TRBD1, 6 bases. Trimming removed 4 bases from V and 1 base from J, with 8 bases in between. CDR1 LNHDA and CDR2 SQIVND come from the germline V gene (reference sequence). This CDR3 spans 13 amino acids.